Sequencing of this T cell receptor (beta chain) was carried out in a study of CD4 T cells in relation to SARS-CoV-2 and coronaviruses. Study details: The restricting HLA molecule for shared crossreactive spike epitopes was mapped. Study-level results: Monoreactive clones expanded significantly more to SARS-CoV-2 than crossreactive clones did. Samples before the pandemic and after infection were not matched within any donor. This crossreactivity analysis covered spike protein alone, no other viral proteins.

The unexposed donors gave CD4+ T cells in about 2010-2019, prior to COVID-19. After about 10 days of culture, CD4+ T cells were isolated. Unmatched junction bases numbered 3, after V lost 2 bases and J lost 1 base. The CDR3 covers 15 residues. Germline lookup yields CDR1 MNHEY and CDR2 SVGAGI. Clones were sequenced by immunoSEQ multiplex PCR, and TCRdb holds only the in-frame ones, with some missing. The table has 25,000 or so clones, about 80% seen once. As for this clone: Its cognate antigen is unknown.

This sequence joins TRBV6-5 and TRBJ2-7, with 9 positions matching TRBD1. The sequence came from a human donor in good health. Sequences were obtained from CD4+ T cells from PBMCs, cultured in vitro. The CDR3 bases are TGTGCCAGCAGTTACCGGGGACAGGGATCCTACGAGCAGTACTTC. Residues: CASSYRGQGSYEQYF.